This T cell receptor beta chain was profiled in a study of CD8+ T cells in alopecia areata. Study-wide context: People stayed on tofacitinib for 6 to 18 months, then stopped the drug for 6 months.

Sample treatment: oral pan-JAK inhibitor, 5-10 mg twice daily. Notes on the study in general: A large proportion of expanded lesional clones were detected persisting in scalp and blood during tofacitinib. Normal-skin resident alphabeta T cells also appear among scalp sample sequences.

RNA extraction was followed by reverse transcription into cDNA, which acted as the sequencing template. Some clones are missing from TCRdb's copy, which holds only in-frame ones; the method was immunoSEQ multiplex PCR. The sample holds around 100,000 clones; roughly 50% are singletons and the top ten take over 9%. Worth noting for this clone: Antigen: not known.

The receptor comes from a human donor with alopecia areata. The sample in question was CD8+ T cells sorted from blood, obtained at week 24, from a patient treated with tofacitinib.

CDR3 amino acids: CASSLGDSQNIQYF. The CDR3 DNA reads TGTGCCAGCAGCTTGGGGGACAGCCAAAACATTCAGTACTTC. The chain employs TRBV5-6 and TRBJ2-4, with TRBD1 identical over 7 bases. CDR3 length: 14 residues. The V segment lost 0 bases and the J segment 5 bases; nucleotides outside the gene matches: 2. CDR1 is SGHDT and CDR2 is YYEEEE in the germline V gene.